This T cell receptor (beta chain) appears in the sequencing data of a study of Graves' ophthalmopathy and Graves' hyperthyroidism. Findings and caveats of the study: Using a 13-signature model, the authors split ophthalmopathy from stable hyperthyroidism, with around 85% sensitivity and approximately 84% specificity. Most expanded thyroid clonotypes above 0.001 frequency also appeared in blood.

V was pared by 0 bases and J by 3 bases, with 10 bases of the junction left unmatched. In germline, CDR1 is LGHDT, CDR2 YNNKEL (reference sequence). CDR3 size: 17 residues. This clonotype was seen only a few times. Its antigen is unknown. Exclusion applied to patients with other autoimmune diseases, uncontrolled infections, pregnancy or lactation. Serum thyroxine and TRAb, along with clinical symptoms, thyroid ultrasound and orbital computed tomography, were what diagnosis relied on. Investigators amplified TCR beta CDR3 regions from RNA transcripts. After a first-round RT-PCR with HTBI primers, a second-round multiplex PCR was run. TCRdb re-called the multiplex PCR reads through MiXCR, storing one row per CDR3 protein. The sample includes over 500,000 distinct CDR3 sequences, 20% to 25% of them seen just once.

The specimen sequenced was peripheral blood. This TCR came from a woman aged 18 to 35 with stable Graves' hyperthyroidism. Some clones in this sample may be carry-over from other donors' samples. The chain combines TRBV3-1 with TRBJ1-1; 7 bases are a match to TRBD1. In nucleotides, the CDR3 is TGTGCCAGCAGCCAAGAGGGATTTCAGGGGGTCGACACTGAAGCTTTCTTT. This translates into CASSQEGFQGVDTEAFF.